This T cell receptor beta chain was recovered during a study of technical replicates of blood from several donors (dated by TCRdb to the late 2010s). Libraries were made using the immunoSEQ multiplex PCR assay. What TCRdb holds here is the immuneACCESS table cut down to in-frame rearrangements. Part of the clones is not present; checked against another copy, under half of the missing clones reflect an unresolved V gene, and the others are unexplained. The sample table contains 65,000 to 85,000 clones; only one count was recorded for roughly 98% of them. The ten most abundant clones make up approximately 0.15% of the sample. This clone was counted a single time. The clone's antigen remains unknown. There are no base qualities to consult, and no much larger clone falls within one base. The TCR comes from a human donor in good health. Sequenced material: T cells isolated from PBMCs.

The CDR3 reads CASVGQGATEQFF. The DNA sequence is as follows: TGTGCCAGCGTTGGACAGGGGGCTACTGAGCAGTTCTTC. Rearrangement joined TRBV19 to TRBJ2-1; TRBD1 matches 11 bases in the middle. For CDR1 and CDR2, the germline V gene (reference sequence) lists LNHDA and SQIVND. The CDR3 sequence holds 13 residues, the cysteine and phenylalanine included. The kept DNA is CDR3 alone, 39 bases in frame from the first base. V has 9 bases trimmed and J has 9 bases trimmed; junction bases matching no gene number 7.